The 31 T cell receptor beta chains given below trace back to one sample, sequenced in a study of control samples from healthy donors and cancer patients. Data came from immunoSEQ multiplex PCR; TCRdb stores just in-frame clones and leaves some out. The sample records around 30,000 clones, roughly 92% being singletons. The sample consisted of PBMCs. These receptors all stem from a man aged 35 to 55 with colorectal cancer.

The chain joins TRBV19 to TRBJ1-5; 7 nucleotides align to TRBD1. From germline, CDR1 is LNHDA and CDR2 SQIVND (reference sequence). This CDR3 spans 15 amino acids. Trimming removed 1 base from V and 5 bases from J; junction bases left unmatched: 5. CDR3 protein: CASSIVTGSDQPQHF. For the CDR3, the DNA is TGTGCCAGTAGTATAGTGACAGGGAGCGATCAGCCCCAGCATTTT.

The V call is TRBV5-8, the J call TRBJ2-7; D is ambiguous. This CDR3 is built from 15 residues. Germline V lookup: CDR1 SGHTS, CDR2 YDEGEE. V was shortened by 2 bases and J by 3 bases, with 15 bases between the two germline ends. The chain's CDR3 is CASSFLGSPNYEQYF. The CDR3 nucleotides read TGTGCCAGCAGCTTTTTAGGGTCCCCTAACTACGAGCAGTACTTC.

This chain joins TRBV5-4 and TRBJ2-3; no clear D. The CDR3 consists of 14 residues. From germline, CDR1 is SGHNT and CDR2 YYREEE (reference sequence). V was cut by 3 bases and J by 2 bases, with 10 bases left in between. CDR3 sequence (DNA): TGTGCCAGCAGCTATGGACGTGACACAGATACGCAGTATTTT. Translated, it gives CASSYGRDTDTQYF.

The chain recombines TRBV3-1 (or the pseudogene TRBV3-2) with TRBJ2-5; D is unclear. Germline V gene sequence: CDR1 LGHDT, CDR2 YNNKEL (reference sequence). V lost 3 bases and J lost 1, with 15 bases in between. This CDR3 is built from 16 residues. The CDR3 nucleotides read TGTGCCAGCAGCCAGTCCTTGGCAGCACTCCAAGAGACCCAGTACTTC. It translates to CASSQSLAALQETQYF.

The rearrangement uses TRBV7-2 and TRBJ1-2; 11 bases are shared with TRBD1. The CDR3 length is 14 residues. Trimming cost V 5 bases and J 7 bases; bases outside gene matches: 6. Germline CDR1 is SGHTA and CDR2 is FQGNSA. CDR3 amino acids: CASSKGQGALGYTF. CDR3 sequence (DNA): TGTGCCAGCAGCAAAGGACAGGGGGCGCTTGGCTACACCTTC. Looking up the rest from reference TRBV7-2 and TRBJ1-2 gives the full variable domain: GAGVSQSPSNKVTEKGKDVELRCDPISGHTALYWYRQSLGQGLEFLIYFQGNSAPDKSGLPSDRFSAERTGGSVSTLTIQRTQQEDSAVYLCASSKGQGALGYTFGSGTRLTVV.

The chain joins TRBV6-5 to TRBJ1-4; the D is unclear. Trimming took off 2 bases at V and 2 bases at J, with 9 bases between the two ends. This CDR3 has 15 amino acids. Germline CDR1 MNHEY, CDR2 SVGAGI. The CDR3 bases are TGTGCCAGCAGTTACCGAGGGTCGACTAATGAAAAACTGTTTTTT. Protein: CASSYRGSTNEKLFF.

The chain combines TRBV19 with TRBJ2-2, with D perhaps TRBD2 (6 bases). In germline, CDR1 is LNHDA, CDR2 SQIVND (reference sequence). Trimming cost V 6 bases and J 1 base, with 6 bases left between them. The CDR3 spans 13 residues. CDR3 sequence: CASRGGNTGELFF. The CDR3 DNA follows: TGTGCCAGTAGGGGGGGGAACACCGGGGAGCTGTTTTTT.

This chain's CDR3 is CATSDLGDRGRFCNQPQHF. The CDR3 coding sequence is TGTGCCACCAGTGATTTGGGAGACAGGGGGCGCTTTTGCAATCAGCCCCAGCATTTT. V and J are TRBV24-1 and TRBJ1-5; 10 nucleotides agree with TRBD1. Per germline, CDR1 KGHDR and CDR2 SFDVKD. This CDR3 contains 19 residues. After removal of 0 bases from V and 2 bases from J, the junction contained 9 bases not matched to a gene.

This clone was found once. This rearrangement joins TRBV10-1 to TRBJ1-1; D is unresolved. V was clipped by 2 bases and J by 2 bases, with 3 bases between them. CDR3 size: 12 residues. Germline V lookup: CDR1 WNHNN, CDR2 SYGVQD (reference sequence). The chain's CDR3 is CASSEENTEAFF. The CDR3 DNA reads TGCGCCAGCAGTGAGGAAAACACTGAAGCTTTCTTT.

This chain links TRBV19 with TRBJ1-2; 7 bases are a match to TRBD1. The CDR3 runs 13 residues. J gave up 9 bases and V 3 bases, and 7 bases lay outside the gene matches. Germline lookup yields CDR1 LNHDA and CDR2 SQIVND (reference sequence). The CDR3 here is CASSIQTGFSYTF. The DNA of the CDR3 is TGTGCCAGTAGTATTCAGACAGGGTTTAGCTACACCTTC.

The J gene is TRBJ2-7, the V gene TRBV7-9, with D possibly being TRBD1 (6 bases). The germline gives CDR1 SEHNR, CDR2 FQNEAQ (reference sequence). The CDR3 is made up of 16 amino acids. Trimming took 3 bases from V and 2 from J, leaving 17 bases between them. For the CDR3, the DNA is TGTGCCAGCAGCTTCCTAAGTGGGGACACCACCTACGAGCAGTACTTC. This gives the protein CASSFLSGDTTYEQYF. Using reference TRBV7-9 and TRBJ2-7 for the parts outside the CDR3, the full variable domain is DTGVSQNPRHKITKRGQNVTFRCDPISEHNRLYWYRQTLGQGPEFLTYFQNEAQLEKSRLLSDRFSAERPKGSFSTLEIQRTEQGDSAMYLCASSFLSGDTTYEQYFGPGTRLTVT.

This chain links TRBV2 with TRBJ1-3, with a possible D match to TRBD1 (5 bases). V was cut by 5 bases and J by 4 bases, with 12 bases left in between. CDR3 length equals 14 residues. Germline V lookup: CDR1 SNHLY, CDR2 FYNNEI. The CDR3 coding sequence is TGTGCCAGCAGTTTGCAGGGCTCAGGAAACACCATATATTTT. Translating gives CASSLQGSGNTIYF.

The rearrangement uses TRBV7-3 and TRBJ2-2, with D possibly TRBD1 on 5 matching bases. The V gene lost 2 bases and the J gene lost 1 base, with 5 bases spanning the gap. Looked up from germline, CDR1 is SGHTA and CDR2 is FQGTGA. The CDR3 has 14 amino acids. CDR3 loop: CASSLGQNTGELFF. The CDR3 nucleotides are TGTGCCAGCAGCTTAGGACAGAACACCGGGGAGCTGTTTTTT.

This clone has a single count. The V call is TRBV20-1, the J call TRBJ2-3; D uncertain. V was shortened by 3 bases and J by 2 bases, with 9 bases between the two germline ends. The CDR3 extends over 13 amino acids. Looked up from germline, CDR1 is DFQATT and CDR2 is SNEGSKA (reference sequence). CDR3 sequence: CSASGLDTDTQYF. The CDR3 region has the DNA TGCAGTGCTAGTGGCCTCGACACAGATACGCAGTATTTT.

The CDR3 bases are TGTGCCAGCAGCTCGAGCGGGGGGGCCAGGGAGACCCAGTACTTC. The encoded protein is CASSSSGGARETQYF. The chain recombines TRBV7-2 with TRBJ2-5, with TRBD2 matching over 10 bases. Germline V gene sequence: CDR1 SGHTA, CDR2 FQGNSA. The trim removed 4 bases at V and 5 bases at J, leaving 7 bases unmatched. The CDR3 sequence is 15 residues long.

The chain couples TRBV6-6 to TRBJ1-1; 7 nucleotides match TRBD1. Germline V CDR1 and CDR2: MNHNY, SVGAGI (reference sequence). The CDR3 spans 14 residues. V dropped 3 bases and J dropped 6; count of bases not matched to a gene: 7. CDR3 in amino acids: CASSYTGTVAEAFF. The DNA of the CDR3 is TGTGCCAGCAGTTATACCGGGACAGTCGCTGAAGCTTTCTTT.

This chain connects TRBV6-5 to TRBJ1-1; TRBD1 agrees at 7 bases. The CDR3 runs to 14 residues. Germline loops: CDR1 MNHEY, CDR2 SVGAGI. Unmatched junction bases numbered 5, after V lost 7 bases and J lost 0 bases. In DNA form, the CDR3 reads TGTGCCAGCAAAGGGACAGACTTGAACACTGAAGCTTTCTTT. Its translation: CASKGTDLNTEAFF.

The rearrangement joins TRBV12-3 or TRBV12-4 to TRBJ2-7, with no clear D. The CDR3 runs 12 residues. V dropped 1 base and J dropped 5 bases, with 6 bases sitting between them. The CDR3 loop is CASSLGIDEQYF. CDR3 nucleotides: TGTGCCAGCAGTTTAGGAATCGACGAGCAGTACTTC.

This clone was recorded only once. The chain recombines TRBV19 with TRBJ1-3, with D unresolved. The CDR3 is made up of 17 amino acids. Looked up from germline, CDR1 is LNHDA and CDR2 is SQIVND (reference sequence). The V gene lost 0 bases and the J gene lost 4 bases, with 16 bases spanning the gap. The DNA of the CDR3 is TGTGCCAGTAGTATAGATTGGCGGGCCCTAGGAGGAAACACCATATATTTT. Residues: CASSIDWRALGGNTIYF.

The sample holds a few counts of this clone. The V call is TRBV2, the J call TRBJ1-2; D perhaps matches TRBD1 (5 bases). The CDR3 length is 13 residues. CDR1 is SNHLY and CDR2 is FYNNEI in the germline V gene. Trimming shortened V by 4 bases and J by 3 bases, and 9 bases separated the two germline ends. As DNA, the CDR3 is TGTGCCAGCAGTGCTTGGGGGGACTATGGCTACACCTTC. Protein product: CASSAWGDYGYTF.

V is TRBV7-9 and J is TRBJ1-5; no clear D. In germline, CDR1 is SEHNR, CDR2 FQNEAQ (reference sequence). This CDR3 is 15 amino acids long. V was trimmed by 2 bases and J by 5 bases, leaving 13 bases between them. The CDR3 bases are TGTGCCAGCAGCTTATTTAATTCGGGTGATCAGCCCCAGCATTTT. This gives the protein CASSLFNSGDQPQHF.

The genes are TRBV24-1 and TRBJ2-5; perhaps TRBD2 as D (7 bases). V lost 9 bases, J lost 5 bases, and 15 bases lay in between. Germline V lookup: CDR1 KGHDR, CDR2 SFDVKD. The CDR3 consists of 13 residues. This CDR3 is CATQMRGGETQYF. The CDR3 DNA sequence: TGTGCCACCCAAATGAGGGGGGGCGAGACCCAGTACTTC.

This chain connects TRBV7-9 to TRBJ1-5; D is perhaps TRBD1 (6 bases). Trimming took 1 base from V and 3 from J, leaving 13 bases between them. The CDR3 is 16 amino acids. The germline V gene encodes CDR1 SEHNR and CDR2 FQNEAQ (reference sequence). This CDR3 reads CASSLGTGLVNQPQHF. The CDR3 coding sequence is TGTGCCAGCAGCTTAGGTACAGGGCTGGTCAATCAGCCCCAGCATTTT.

This sequence joins TRBV7-3 and TRBJ2-3; D ambiguous. V was shortened by 2 bases and J by 1 base, with 7 bases between the two germline ends. This CDR3 contains 14 residues. Germline V gene data show CDR1 as SGHTA and CDR2 as FQGTGA. CDR3 in amino acids: CASSLARRTDTQYF. The CDR3 nucleotides are TGTGCCAGCAGCTTAGCCAGGCGCACAGATACGCAGTATTTT. Full variable domain (outside the CDR3, taken from reference TRBV7-3 and TRBJ2-3): GAGVSQTPSNKVTEKGKYVELRCDPISGHTALYWYRQSLGQGPEFLIYFQGTGAADDSGLPNDRFFAVRPEGSVSTLKIQRTERGDSAVYLCASSLARRTDTQYFGPGTRLTVL.

This chain links TRBV10-2 with TRBJ1-2; D perhaps matches TRBD1 (6 bases). The germline V and J ends were trimmed by 6 bases and 8 bases, with 19 bases remaining between them. The germline gives CDR1 WSHSY, CDR2 SAAADI. This CDR3 region has 14 residues. DNA for the CDR3: TGCGCCAGCAGCGGTCTCCAGGGGATAAGAGGCTACACCTTC. It encodes CASSGLQGIRGYTF.

The chain employs TRBV11-2 and TRBJ2-1; TRBD2 matches 9 bases. The germline gives CDR1 SGHAT, CDR2 FQNNGV. Losses at the gene ends were 7 bases for V and 5 bases for J; bases not matched to a gene: 9. The CDR3 length is 15 residues. The CDR3 reads CASIAQRGADNEQFF. As DNA, the CDR3 is TGTGCCAGCATCGCGCAGCGGGGGGCAGACAATGAGCAGTTCTTC.

The chain joins TRBV3-1 (or the pseudogene TRBV3-2) to TRBJ1-5; D is unresolved. The CDR3 is 16 residues long. In germline, CDR1 is LGHDT, CDR2 YNNKEL (reference sequence). Trimming removed 0 bases from V and 2 bases from J, with 11 bases in between. In DNA, the CDR3 is TGTGCCAGCAGCCAAGAACCGGGCGGTTGCAATCAGCCCCAGCATTTT. Protein: CASSQEPGGCNQPQHF.

V and J are TRBV5-4 and TRBJ1-2; D not certain. In germline, CDR1 is SGHNT, CDR2 YYREEE (reference sequence). Trimming took off 0 bases at V and 4 bases at J, with 16 bases between the two ends. CDR3 size: 16 residues. The CDR3 DNA reads TGTGCCAGCAGCTTGGCCGGAACGGGAACCCGCTATGGCTACACCTTC. It is translated as CASSLAGTGTRYGYTF.

The V and J genes are TRBV3-1 (or the pseudogene TRBV3-2) and TRBJ1-5; a possible D gene is TRBD1 (6 bases). The CDR3 consists of 13 residues. Trimming took off 4 bases at V and 8 bases at J, with 12 bases between the two ends. CDR1 is LGHDT and CDR2 is YNNKEL in the germline V gene (reference sequence). The CDR3 DNA is TGTGCCAGCAGCCTGGAAGGGGGTAAGCCCCAGCATTTT. Its translation is CASSLEGGKPQHF.

This CDR3 reads CASKTSTLGPLHF. The DNA for the CDR3 is TGTGCCAGCAAGACCTCTACCCTTGGGCCCCTCCACTTT. V usage is TRBV12-3 or TRBV12-4 and J usage is TRBJ1-6; unclear D gene. CDR3 length: 13 amino acids. The V end lost 7 bases, the J end lost 13 bases, and 17 bases lay between the germline ends.

The chain is built from TRBV4-1 and TRBJ2-3; 11 positions match TRBD2. V trimming: 4 bases; J trimming: 0 bases; junction bases outside the gene matches: 6. Germline assignment: CDR1 MGHRA and CDR2 YSYEKL. This CDR3 is built from 17 residues. Here the CDR3 reads CASSRASGGPSTDTQYF. As DNA, the CDR3 is TGCGCCAGCAGCCGGGCTAGCGGGGGGCCCAGCACAGATACGCAGTATTTT.